This T cell receptor beta chain derives from a study of blood T cells in healthy people across ages. This clonotype was observed a few times. CDR1 and CDR2 from the germline V gene are DFQATT and SNEGSKA (reference sequence). CDR3 size: 15 residues. Losses at the gene ends were 4 bases for V and 0 bases for J; bases not matched to a gene: 4. Sample-barcoded 5' priming and a J-beta primer mix drove a second PCR of about 6 to 12 cycles. TCRdb reanalysed the 5' RACE reads using MiXCR and keeps one entry per CDR3 protein. The sample shows 800,000 or so distinct CDR3 sequences, roughly 25% of them seen only once. The same specimen was also included in a second study, on T cells of mothers and their children.

The genes are TRBV20-1 and TRBJ2-3, with 10 bases fitting TRBD2. This receptor was taken from a boy aged 10-17 years in good health. Source material: blood. The CDR3 DNA follows: TGCAGTGCTATCGTGGGACTAGCGAGCACAGATACGCAGTATTTT. Protein sequence: CSAIVGLASTDTQYF.